A single sample gave rise to the 18 T cell receptor beta chains below, sequenced in a study of quantifying T cell responses using KT2 cells. Across the whole study: TCR alpha and beta constant-region primers primed reverse transcription of RNA.

Each cDNA got a UMI-containing oligo ligated at its 3' end. An equimolar mix of RC1.1 and RC1.2 primed the beta chain across TRBC1 and TRBC2. TCRdb fed the UMI-ligation and nested PCR reads into MiXCR, producing one record per CDR3 protein. Here the sample spans 25,000 to 35,000 distinct CDR3 sequences, 10% being singletons. Sequenced sample: PBMCs spiked with cells of the T cell clone KT2. Every receptor here comes from a human donor.

This clonotype is labeled large (0.1 to 1%). V and J are TRBV15 and TRBJ1-1; weak D call: TRBD1 (6 bases). This CDR3 spans 15 amino acids. Trimming left V 3 bases short and J 4 bases short, with 15 bases between. Per the germline V gene, CDR1 is LNHNV and CDR2 is YYDKDF (reference sequence). The CDR3 reads CATSREITGSTEAFF. For the CDR3, the DNA is TGTGCCACCAGCAGGGAGATCACAGGGAGCACTGAAGCTTTCTTT.

Remarks on this clonotype: A read error may be the cause here, since a much bigger clone is one base away. This chain connects TRBV20-1 to TRBJ1-1; maybe TRBD1 (5 bases). The CDR3 runs 13 residues. Germline V CDR1 and CDR2: DFQATT, SNEGSKA (reference sequence). V lost 2 bases and J lost 5, with 12 bases in between. The CDR3 region is CSARQGWTTEAFF. CDR3 in DNA: TGCAGTGCTAGACAGGGTTGGACGACTGAAGCTTTCTTT.

This clonotype was seen more than once but under ten times. V and J are TRBV20-1 and TRBJ2-3; D is undetermined. Trimming stripped 5 bases from V and 0 bases from J, with 9 bases between. The germline CDR1 and CDR2 sequences are DFQATT and SNEGSKA (reference sequence). The length of the CDR3 is 13 residues. The CDR3 here is CSADSGSTDTQYF. The CDR3 bases are TGCAGTGCTGATTCGGGTAGCACAGATACGCAGTATTTT.

In the case of this clonotype: This may come from a read error, since a much larger clone is one base off. The V and J genes are TRBV7-8 and TRBJ1-1; no clear D gene. The CDR3 sequence is 18 residues long. Germline V gene data show CDR1 as SGHVS and CDR2 as FQNEAQ. The V gene lost 1 base and the J gene lost 0 bases, with 18 bases spanning the gap. The CDR3 protein is CASSLVSVGTVLNTEAFF. The CDR3 region has the DNA TGTGCCAGCAGCTTAGTGTCAGTTGGTACGGTCTTGAACACTGAAGCTTTCTTT.

This clonotype occurred many times. The chain employs TRBV18 and TRBJ2-7; perhaps TRBD1 as D (6 bases). The germline V gene encodes CDR1 KGHSH and CDR2 LQKENI. The V and J ends lost 3 bases and 2 bases respectively, with 17 bases between them. CDR3 length: 16 amino acids. CDR3 nucleotides: TGTGCCAGCTCACCGAGTACGGGACATCCACCCTACGAGCAGTACTTC. Translating it yields CASSPSTGHPPYEQYF.

This clonotype came up many times. The chain is built from TRBV6-2 or TRBV6-3 and TRBJ2-3; D is uncertain. CDR1 is MNHEY, CDR2 SVGEGT, per germline. The V gene lost 5 bases and the J gene lost 4 bases, with 7 bases spanning the gap. This CDR3 has 12 amino acids. The CDR3 DNA reads TGTGCCAGCAGTCCCACCGCAGATACGCAGTATTTT. Translated: CASSPTADTQYF.

This rearrangement joins TRBV7-2 to TRBJ1-1; D gene unclear. Trimming left V 3 bases short and J 0 bases short, with 8 bases between. This CDR3 has 14 residues. Germline V lookup: CDR1 SGHTA, CDR2 FQGNSA. The CDR3 bases are TGTGCCAGCAGCTTTCACAGCATGAACACTGAAGCTTTCTTT. Encoded protein: CASSFHSMNTEAFF.

This chain uses TRBV19 with TRBJ2-6; no clear D gene. V lost 5 bases, J lost 0 bases, and 11 bases lay in between. The germline gives CDR1 LNHDA, CDR2 SQIVND (reference sequence). CDR3 length: 16 residues. In DNA form, the CDR3 reads TGTGCCAGTAGTTCACGGGTGACCTCTGGGGCCAACGTCCTGACTTTC. Protein product: CASSSRVTSGANVLTF.

The chain links TRBV20-1 to TRBJ2-1; D unclear. This CDR3 is 10 amino acids long. Germline V CDR1 and CDR2: DFQATT, SNEGSKA (reference sequence). V was trimmed by 4 bases and J by 6 bases, leaving 4 bases between them. The CDR3 DNA is TGCAGTGCTACTACCAATGAGCAGTTCTTC. This sequence encodes CSATTNEQFF.

The CDR3 spells CASSLAWARRGAFGTYNEQFF. CDR3 in DNA: TGTGCCAGCAGCTTAGCGTGGGCACGGCGGGGGGCCTTTGGCACCTACAATGAGCAGTTCTTC. The V gene is TRBV7-6, the J gene TRBJ2-1; TRBD2 agrees at 8 bases. Losses at the gene ends were 0 bases for V and 2 bases for J; bases not matched to a gene: 18. Per the germline V gene, CDR1 is SGHVS and CDR2 is FNYEAQ. This CDR3 spans 21 amino acids.

The chain uses TRBV7-9 and TRBJ2-7; D remains ambiguous. The CDR3 loop spans 13 amino acids. The germline V gene encodes CDR1 SEHNR and CDR2 FQNEAQ (reference sequence). The V and J ends lost 4 bases and 1 base respectively, with 8 bases between them. CDR3 sequence: CASSSIRSYEQYF. Written as DNA, the CDR3 is TGTGCCAGCAGCTCGATAAGGTCCTACGAGCAGTACTTC.

This clonotype turned up a few times. J is TRBJ2-1 and V is TRBV12-3 or TRBV12-4; D gene uncertain. This CDR3 spans 12 amino acids. V shed 4 bases and J shed 3 bases, with 4 bases lying between them. The CDR3 region is CASSSRYNEQFF. In DNA, the CDR3 is TGTGCCAGCAGTTCCCGCTACAATGAGCAGTTCTTC.

The J gene is TRBJ2-7, the V gene TRBV12-5, with 8 nucleotides matching TRBD2. After removal of 6 bases from V and 4 bases from J, the junction contained 8 bases not matched to a gene. Germline V lookup: CDR1 LGHNT, CDR2 FRNRAP. This CDR3 has 14 residues. DNA for the CDR3: TGTGCTAGTGGCCGGGACGGGAGGGGGTACGAGCAGTACTTC. Residues: CASGRDGRGYEQYF.

This chain joins TRBV7-7 and TRBJ2-5; D may be TRBD2 (5 bases). The germline V gene has CDR1 SSHAT and CDR2 FNYEAQ (reference sequence). The CDR3 has 13 amino acids. V dropped 5 bases and J dropped 2 bases, with 9 bases sitting between them. CDR3 loop: CASSRGLQETQYF. CDR3 bases: TGTGCCAGCAGCCGTGGACTGCAAGAGACCCAGTACTTC.

This clonotype has just a few counts. V gene TRBV24-1 combines with J gene TRBJ2-7; 8 bases map to TRBD1. Trimming at V came to 4 bases and at J to 3 bases, leaving 7 bases not matched to a gene. Germline CDR1 KGHDR, CDR2 SFDVKD. There are 15 residues in the CDR3. The CDR3 nucleotides are TGTGCCACCAGTGACCCGGCAGGGGGCAACTACGAGCAGTACTTC. The encoded protein is CATSDPAGGNYEQYF.

Ten or more counts support this clonotype. J is TRBJ2-5 and V is TRBV6-2 or TRBV6-3, with TRBD1 identical over 11 bases. The CDR3 loop spans 17 amino acids. V dropped 5 bases and J dropped 4; count of bases not matched to a gene: 12. Germline CDR1 and CDR2: MNHEY and SVGEGT. CDR3 bases: TGTGCCAGCAGTCTACGAGGGACAGGGGGTCTATCAGAGACCCAGTACTTC. This translates into CASSLRGTGGLSETQYF.

This clonotype was seen only a few times. V usage is TRBV29-1 and J usage is TRBJ2-7, with a tentative D call TRBD1 (6 bases). Between the trimmed V and J ends, which lost 5 bases and 0 bases, there was a span of 14 bases. CDR3 length: 14 amino acids. Germline V gene sequence: CDR1 SQVTM, CDR2 ANQGSEA. The CDR3 spells CSVTTGLSSYEQYF. As DNA, the CDR3 is TGCAGCGTTACAACAGGGCTCAGCTCCTACGAGCAGTACTTC.

The rearrangement links TRBV4-1 to TRBJ1-4, with a weak D call TRBD1 (6 bases). Germline CDR1 is MGHRA and CDR2 is YSYEKL. The length of the CDR3 is 17 residues. Deletions cut 0 bases from V and 8 bases from J, with 19 bases between. The CDR3, as DNA: TGCGCCAGCAGCCAAGAGGGAAGTGCAGGGGCAGGCGAAAAACTGTTTTTT. As protein: CASSQEGSAGAGEKLFF.